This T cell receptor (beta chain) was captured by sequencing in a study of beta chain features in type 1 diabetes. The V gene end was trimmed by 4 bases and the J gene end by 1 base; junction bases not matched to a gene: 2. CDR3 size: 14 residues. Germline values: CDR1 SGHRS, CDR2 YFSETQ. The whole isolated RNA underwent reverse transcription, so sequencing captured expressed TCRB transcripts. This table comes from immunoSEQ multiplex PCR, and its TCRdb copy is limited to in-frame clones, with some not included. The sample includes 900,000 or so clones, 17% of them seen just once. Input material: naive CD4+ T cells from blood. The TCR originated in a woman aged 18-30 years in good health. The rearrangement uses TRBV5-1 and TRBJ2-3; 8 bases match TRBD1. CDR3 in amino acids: CASSMGQGTDTQYF. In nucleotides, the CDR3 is TGCGCCAGCAGCATGGGACAGGGCACAGATACGCAGTATTTT.